The 13 T cell receptor beta chains below were found in one sample sequenced in a study of blood T cells in healthy people across ages. A second about 7 to 12 cycle PCR used barcoded and J-beta primers. In TCRdb, the 5' RACE reads were re-called with MiXCR into one record per CDR3 protein. The repertoire holds approximately 800,000 distinct CDR3 sequences, with roughly 26% as singletons. The same sample was also used in a study of T cells of mothers and their children.

The sequenced sample was blood. Receptors originate from a boy younger than 18 in good health.

This chain links TRBV5-1 with TRBJ2-5; D is uncertain. The CDR3 contains 13 residues. V was trimmed by 0 bases and J by 13 bases, leaving 16 bases between them. The V gene's germline CDR1 is SGHRS and CDR2 YFSETQ. As DNA, the CDR3 is TGCGCCAGCAGCTTGGCGGGTTTGTCAGAGCGGTACTTC. It specifies CASSLAGLSERYF.

This clonotype was picked up one time. The rearrangement links TRBV3-1 to TRBJ1-6; D gene unclear. V dropped 2 bases and J dropped 12 bases, with 11 bases sitting between them. The CDR3 sequence is 13 residues long. Germline V CDR1 and CDR2: LGHDT, YNNKEL (reference sequence). The CDR3 bases are TGTGCCAGCAGCCAATTGACGGTACAACCCCTCCACTTT. This sequence encodes CASSQLTVQPLHF.

The V gene is TRBV27, the J gene TRBJ2-7, with unresolved D. Trimming shortened V by 4 bases and J by 5 bases, and 9 bases separated the two germline ends. The germline V gene has CDR1 MNHEY and CDR2 SMNVEV (reference sequence). The CDR3 extends over 12 amino acids. The CDR3 reads CASSSGLNEQYF. The CDR3 nucleotides read TGTGCCAGCAGTTCGGGCCTGAACGAGCAGTACTTC.

The chain links TRBV29-1 to TRBJ2-1; D ambiguous. V was pared by 4 bases and J by 4 bases, with 11 bases between. Germline V CDR1 and CDR2: SQVTM, ANQGSEA. The CDR3 totals 13 residues. CDR3 DNA sequence: TGCAGCGTTGCGGGTCCCCTTTACAATGAGCAGTTCTTC. This sequence encodes CSVAGPLYNEQFF.

The chain combines TRBV12-3 or TRBV12-4 with TRBJ2-5, with TRBD1 matching 7 bases. The J call may be wrong; the DNA end is better matched by TRBJ2-7. The length of the CDR3 is 13 residues. For the CDR3, the DNA is TGTGCCAGCAGTTTCCGGGACAGTCACGAGCAGTACTTC. It translates to CASSFRDSHEQYF.

This clonotype was counted many times. The rearrangement links TRBV12-3 or TRBV12-4 to TRBJ1-1; perhaps TRBD1 as D (6 bases). CDR3 length: 14 residues. Trimming took off 3 bases at V and 1 base at J, with 9 bases between the two ends. The CDR3 DNA sequence: TGTGCCAGCAGTTTTGGGGGGGCGAACACTGAAGCTTTCTTT. Amino acid sequence: CASSFGGANTEAFF.

The rearrangement joins TRBV27 to TRBJ2-2; TRBD2 might be the D (6 bases). V lost 7 bases to trimming and J lost 5 bases, with 14 bases between them. Germline assignment: CDR1 MNHEY and CDR2 SMNVEV (reference sequence). This CDR3 region has 14 residues. Written as DNA, the CDR3 is TGTGCCAGCACCTACGGGACTCCAACCGGGGAGCTGTTTTTT. It is translated as CASTYGTPTGELFF.

In the case of this clonotype: Compared with germline, one end of the junction differs, possibly owing to a read error. V is TRBV12-3 or TRBV12-4 and J is TRBJ1-2; 9 bases line up with TRBD1. This CDR3 spans 13 amino acids. As DNA, the CDR3 is TGTGCCAGCAGGTCCGGGACAGGGTATGGCCACACCTTC. Translated, it gives CASRSGTGYGHTF.

The chain has TRBV30 and TRBJ2-3; D is uncertain. The CDR3 contains 12 residues. Germline V gene sequence: CDR1 GTSNPN, CDR2 SVGIG (reference sequence). V was shortened by 0 bases and J by 9 bases, with 10 bases between the two germline ends. CDR3 in DNA: TGTGCCTGGAGTGTACCCTGGGAAACGCAGTATTTT. Its translation: CAWSVPWETQYF.

The chain combines TRBV12-3 or TRBV12-4 with TRBJ1-5, with D uncertain. This CDR3 spans 14 amino acids. V was clipped by 5 bases and J by 2 bases, with 10 bases between them. CDR3 nucleotide sequence: TGTGCCAGCAGTCCGACGATGGGCAATCAGCCCCAGCATTTT. Translated, it gives CASSPTMGNQPQHF.

The chain recombines TRBV12-3 or TRBV12-4 with TRBJ2-5; the D gene could be TRBD1 or TRBD2 (6 bases each). CDR3 size: 14 residues. Trimming took 5 bases from V and 6 from J, leaving 16 bases between them. The CDR3 loop is CASSPLPRGQTQYF. The DNA of the CDR3 is TGTGCCAGCAGTCCGCTACCCCGGGGGCAGACCCAGTACTTC.

The genes are TRBV5-5 and TRBJ2-5; D might be TRBD2 (6 bases). This CDR3 is 16 amino acids long. Trimming removed 6 bases at V and 4 bases at J, with 22 bases between. Germline V gene sequence: CDR1 SGHKS, CDR2 YYEKEE (reference sequence). CDR3 sequence: CASNTEAGRIGETQYF. The CDR3 DNA is TGTGCCAGCAACACGGAGGCAGGGAGGATCGGAGAGACCCAGTACTTC.

This clonotype was seen many times. The chain has TRBV18 and TRBJ2-7; tentatively, D is TRBD2 (5 bases). Per germline, CDR1 KGHSH and CDR2 LQKENI. V was clipped by 5 bases and J by 7 bases, with 21 bases between them. The CDR3 is 15 residues long. DNA of the CDR3: TGTGCCAGCTCAGCCCTGACGGGCAGGTCGGGGGAGCAGTACTTC. Translated: CASSALTGRSGEQYF.